This section outlines one T cell receptor beta chain sequence together with its context. Its antigen is still unknown. The data are from a study of cytomegalovirus exposure and HLA in healthy donors. Study-wide results and limits: It emerged from a later analysis that several of the most significant clusters appeared to be linked to common viral pathogens. Upon later analysis, HLA-associated TCR beta chains proved more clonally expanded than other, equally common chains. Segments of the TCR beta V type were, in most cases, productive about 87% or about 30% of the time in an earlier analysis.

The primer mix had 60 Vbeta and 13 Jbeta primers. As processed by the authors: Roughly 11 million of the approximately 80 million unique TCR beta chains counted in a later analysis were shared. The data were produced by immunoSEQ multiplex PCR, yet TCRdb's version contains in-frame clones alone and is incomplete. The DNA gave D and trimming, while V, J and clone size come from that table. The repertoire consists of about 170,000 clones, with approximately 82% occurring once and the leading ten covering approximately 1.5%. Sequencing was performed on PBMCs. The clonotype originates from a male donor in good health and CMV-seronegative.

CDR3 sequence: CASSRTGSPEAFF. The CDR3 nucleotides are TGTGCCAGCAGCCGGACAGGGAGTCCTGAAGCTTTCTTT. V usage is TRBV11-3 and J usage is TRBJ1-1; 8 bases are shared with TRBD1. The V and J ends lost 5 bases and 6 bases, in that order; junction bases with no gene match: 5. Germline-derived CDR1 and CDR2 are SGHNT and YENEEA. The CDR3 has 13 amino acids.